This TCR beta chain is from a study of CD8+ T cells in alopecia areata. cDNA reverse transcribed from extracted RNA served as the sequencing template. The table came from immunoSEQ multiplex PCR; TCRdb's copy has only in-frame clones and leaves some out. Of 90,000 to 120,000 clones listed, 84% are singletons. The CDR3 length is 15 residues. Unmatched junction bases numbered 8, after V lost 4 bases and J lost 6 bases. The germline CDR1 and CDR2 sequences are MGHRA and YSYEKL. Treatment of the sample: oral pan-JAK inhibitor, 5-10 mg twice daily. The source material was CD8+ T cells sorted from blood, sampled at week 24, from a patient treated with tofacitinib. The genes are TRBV4-1 and TRBJ2-1, with 8 bases lining up with TRBD2. The TCR was taken from a human donor with alopecia areata. For the CDR3, the DNA is TGCGCCAGCAGCCCGTTGCGGGGGGCCGCCAATGAGCAGTTCTTC. It specifies CASSPLRGAANEQFF.